These T cell receptor beta chains were read from a single sample in a study of control samples from healthy donors and cancer patients. Sequencing was performed with immunoSEQ multiplex PCR; in TCRdb, only in-frame clones are kept and a portion is missing. The sample records about 120,000 clones, around nine tenths being singletons. Sequenced input: blood. The receptor source for this set is a man under 40 in good health. The CDR3 runs from the conserved cysteine through the conserved F or W. The D gene is left open where the match is weak. The size entry is marked missing in some rows and otherwise reads once, few, many or a size class.

abundance,j_gene,v_gene,d_gene,CDR3aa,CDR3nt
NA,TRBJ1-5,TRBV7-8,NA,CASSFGTNTNQPQHF,TGTGCCAGCAGCTTCGGGACAAATACCAATCAGCCCCAGCATTTT
NA,TRBJ2-1,TRBV11-2,NA,CASGRNPNEQFF,TGTGCCAGCGGTAGAAACCCCAATGAGCAGTTCTTC
NA,TRBJ2-7,TRBV29-1,NA,CSVEDPSVAGYEQYF,TGCAGCGTTGAAGATCCCAGCGTTGCAGGATACGAGCAGTACTTC
once,TRBJ1-2,TRBV5-5,NA,CAGLLDTANYGYTF,TGTGCCGGCCTCTTGGACACAGCTAACTATGGCTACACCTTC
NA,TRBJ1-6,TRBV30,TRBD1,CAWSAWTGGASYNSPLHF,TGTGCCTGGAGTGCTTGGACAGGGGGCGCGTCCTATAATTCACCCCTCCACTTT
NA,TRBJ1-5,TRBV5-1,NA,CASSSGPLTGGTQPQHF,TGCGCCAGCAGCTCTGGTCCTTTGACAGGAGGCACTCAGCCCCAGCATTTT
once,TRBJ2-7,TRBV4-2,TRBD1,CASSPTGAVNEQYF,TGTGCCAGCAGCCCGACAGGGGCCGTCAACGAGCAGTACTTC
medium-sized,TRBJ2-2,TRBV7-3,NA,CASSLGPVETGELFF,TGTGCCAGCAGCTTGGGACCCGTTGAGACCGGGGAGCTGTTTTTT
NA,TRBJ2-3,TRBV10-1,NA,CASSEGPGGGTDTQYF,TGCGCCAGCAGTGAGGGCCCGGGTGGAGGCACAGATACGCAGTATTTT
NA,TRBJ2-7,TRBV30,NA,CAWSSLDVYSYEQYF,TGTGCCTGGAGTTCCCTGGACGTGTACTCCTACGAGCAGTACTTC
NA,TRBJ2-1,TRBV2,NA,CASSERTFNEQFF,TGTGCCAGCAGTGAAAGAACATTCAATGAGCAGTTCTTC
NA,TRBJ2-4,TRBV6-5,NA,CASRKGNIQYF,TGTGCCAGCAGGAAGGGGAACATTCAGTACTTC
NA,TRBJ1-1,TRBV4-1,TRBD1,CASSQEPGQGAHENTEAFF,TGCGCCAGCAGCCAAGAACCGGGACAGGGGGCGCATGAGAACACTGAAGCTTTCTTT
NA,TRBJ1-1,TRBV6-6,NA,CASSSEGSTEAFF,TGTGCCAGCAGCTCTGAGGGGAGCACTGAAGCTTTCTTT
NA,TRBJ2-5,TRBV7-9,NA,CASSLGRQETQYF,TGTGCCAGCAGCTTAGGACGCCAAGAGACCCAGTACTTC
NA,TRBJ2-2,TRBV28,TRBD1,CASSLAGGVDSGELFF,TGTGCCAGCAGTTTGGCAGGGGGCGTTGACTCCGGGGAGCTGTTTTTT
NA,TRBJ2-3,TRBV7-9,TRBD2,CASSSLAGGTDTQYF,TGTGCCAGCAGCTCCTTAGCGGGGGGCACAGATACGCAGTATTTT
NA,TRBJ2-1,TRBV14,NA,CASSPVPWGNEQFF,TGTGCCAGCAGCCCGGTCCCCTGGGGCAATGAGCAGTTCTTC
NA,TRBJ2-1,TRBV4-1,TRBD2,CASSQDLAGLNNEQFF,TGCGCCAGCAGCCAGGATCTAGCGGGGCTTAACAATGAGCAGTTCTTC
NA,TRBJ2-7,TRBV7-2,TRBD2,CASSLVAGSYEQYF,TGTGCCAGCAGCTTGGTAGCGGGGAGCTACGAGCAGTACTTC
NA,TRBJ2-1,TRBV11-2,NA,CASSLVTTGQFF,TGTGCCAGCAGCTTAGTGACTACCGGGCAGTTCTTC
NA,TRBJ1-2,TRBV18,TRBD1,CASSQLSGTGGNGYTF,TGTGCCAGCTCACAACTCTCCGGGACAGGGGGCAATGGCTACACCTTC
NA,TRBJ2-2,TRBV6-2/TRBV6-3,NA,CASSNQGPLNTGELFF,TGTGCCAGCAGTAACCAAGGACCGCTGAACACCGGGGAGCTGTTTTTT
once,TRBJ1-4,TRBV3-1/TRBV3-2,TRBD1,CASSPGQGNEKLFF,TGTGCCAGCAGCCCAGGACAGGGTAATGAAAAACTGTTTTTT
NA,TRBJ1-1,TRBV6-5,TRBD1,CASSSGTGGRDTEAFF,TGTGCCAGCAGTTCCGGGACAGGGGGCCGGGACACTGAAGCTTTCTTT
NA,TRBJ2-7,TRBV19,NA,CASSAGEGGYEQYF,TGTGCCAGTAGCGCCGGCGAGGGAGGTTACGAGCAGTACTTC
NA,TRBJ2-1,TRBV7-4,TRBD2,CASSLDERGDYNEQFF,TGTGCCAGCAGCTTAGATGAGCGGGGGGATTACAATGAGCAGTTCTTC
NA,TRBJ1-1,TRBV5-5,TRBD1,CASSFPQGGNTEAFF,TGTGCCAGCAGCTTTCCACAGGGGGGGAACACTGAAGCTTTCTTT
few,TRBJ2-2,TRBV25-1,NA,CASSADRRATGELFF,TGTGCCAGCAGTGCCGACAGACGGGCCACCGGGGAGCTGTTTTTT
NA,TRBJ1-1,TRBV6-1,NA,CASSERSGWEAFF,TGTGCCAGCAGTGAAAGATCAGGGTGGGAAGCTTTCTTT
once,TRBJ1-1,TRBV14,NA,CASSQVAGANTEAFF,TGTGCCAGCAGCCAAGTGGCGGGAGCGAACACTGAAGCTTTCTTT
once,TRBJ1-1,TRBV6-6,TRBD1,CASSPGTEANTEAFF,TGTGCCAGCAGCCCCGGGACAGAAGCAAACACTGAAGCTTTCTTT
NA,TRBJ1-5,TRBV19,NA,CASSEGQVDQPQHF,TGTGCCAGTAGCGAGGGCCAGGTCGATCAGCCCCAGCATTTT
few,TRBJ1-6,TRBV5-8,NA,CASSLAGMKNSPLHF,TGTGCCAGCAGCTTGGCAGGTATGAAGAATTCACCCCTCCACTTT
few,TRBJ2-5,TRBV7-9,NA,CASSLVQGYQETQYF,TGTGCCAGCAGCTTAGTACAGGGCTACCAAGAGACCCAGTACTTC
NA,TRBJ1-5,TRBV2,NA,CASSPRLSNQPQHF,TGTGCCAGCAGTCCCAGGCTTAGCAATCAGCCCCAGCATTTT
once,TRBJ1-2,TRBV18,NA,CASSPDGVNYGYTF,TGTGCCAGCTCACCCGATGGAGTGAACTATGGCTACACCTTC
NA,TRBJ1-3,TRBV28,NA,CASSSGDTSGNTIYF,TGTGCCAGCAGTTCTGGGGACACCTCTGGAAACACCATATATTTT
NA,TRBJ1-1,TRBV5-1,NA,CASSLGGTSNTEAFF,TGCGCCAGCAGCTTGGGGGGGACGTCGAACACTGAAGCTTTCTTT
NA,TRBJ1-1,TRBV6-1,NA,CASSEARAFF,TGTGCCAGCAGTGAAGCGAGGGCTTTCTTT
NA,TRBJ1-5,TRBV12-3/TRBV12-4,TRBD1,CASRLGTGWPQHF,TGTGCCAGCAGGCTGGGGACAGGCTGGCCCCAGCATTTT
NA,TRBJ1-1,TRBV7-9,NA,CASSSGQLSNTEAFF,TGTGCCAGCAGCTCCGGACAGCTATCGAACACTGAAGCTTTCTTT
NA,TRBJ2-1,TRBV14,TRBD2,CASSLGLAWINEQFF,TGTGCCAGCAGCCTGGGACTAGCTTGGATCAATGAGCAGTTCTTC
NA,TRBJ1-3,TRBV5-5,NA,CASTLAPSTSGNTIYF,TGTGCCAGCACCCTCGCGCCAAGCACCTCTGGAAACACCATATATTTT
NA,TRBJ2-1,TRBV24-1,NA,CATSGEIGNEQFF,TGTGCCACCAGTGGGGAGATCGGCAATGAGCAGTTCTTC
NA,TRBJ1-2,TRBV27,NA,CASSLLGEKGYTF,TGTGCCAGCAGTTTATTGGGGGAGAAAGGCTACACCTTC
NA,TRBJ2-3,TRBV19,NA,CATPPGLYGADTQYF,TGTGCCACCCCGCCGGGGTTGTATGGGGCAGATACGCAGTATTTT
NA,TRBJ1-1,TRBV6-5,NA,CASRRSRHGNTEAFF,TGTGCCAGCAGAAGGAGCAGACACGGGAACACTGAAGCTTTCTTT
NA,TRBJ2-6,TRBV12-3/TRBV12-4,NA,CASSSPGANVLTF,TGTGCCAGCAGTTCTCCTGGGGCCAACGTCCTGACTTTC
NA,TRBJ1-2,TRBV19,NA,CASTRTDLLNYGYTF,TGTGCCAGTACCCGGACAGACCTCCTTAACTATGGCTACACCTTC
NA,TRBJ1-5,TRBV6-6,NA,CASSPWTGLGQPQHF,TGTGCCAGCAGTCCCTGGACCGGGCTAGGTCAGCCCCAGCATTTT
NA,TRBJ1-5,TRBV2,NA,CASKGADIQPQHF,TGTGCCAGCAAAGGGGCAGATATTCAGCCCCAGCATTTT
NA,TRBJ1-2,TRBV5-5,TRBD1,CASSSGTGIYGYTF,TGTGCCAGCAGCTCCGGGACAGGGATCTATGGCTACACCTTC
NA,TRBJ1-1,TRBV3-1/TRBV3-2,NA,CASSQRGQAGSAEAFF,TGTGCCAGCAGCCAAAGGGGTCAGGCAGGGAGCGCTGAAGCTTTCTTT
NA,TRBJ2-4,TRBV5-8,NA,CASSFPGTNIQYF,TGTGCCAGCAGCTTTCCCGGGACCAACATTCAGTACTTC